A single TCR beta chain is shown here with its context. This clone's antigen is unknown. There are no base qualities to consult, and no much larger clone falls within one base. The CDR3 starts with the cysteine, ends with the phenylalanine, and has 14 residues. Solely the CDR3 DNA is kept, with 42 bases framed from the first base. CDR1 and CDR2 are read off the germline V gene (reference sequence) as SEHNR and FQNEAQ. V loses 4 bases, J loses 1 base, and the germline ends lie 10 bases apart. Synthetic TCR analog templates were spiked into each PCR to estimate absolute template abundance from read counts. The immunoSEQ assay was used to amplify TCRbeta CDR3 regions from genomic DNA with bias-controlled V and J gene primers. Rearranged TCRbeta segments were sequenced at approximately 20X coverage. On the study's bioinformatics: Sequencing errors were corrected by clustering, and CDR3s were annotated against IMGT so that V, D and J genes could be assigned. Downstream analyses used only productive TCRbeta rearrangements and left out out-of-frame or stop-codon sequences. Clonality was computed as one minus Shannon entropy normalized by the log of the number of unique productive sequences. Clones differing between time points or between blood and tumor were identified by Fisher's exact test with Benjamini-Hochberg correction at adjusted p below 0.01. The immuneACCESS repertoire file appears here via TCRdb, limited to in-frame rearrangements. These files lack a portion of the clones; in checked studies, under half of the deficit traces to unresolved V genes, and the cause of the others is not known. The D gene and trimming were derived from the DNA, and the V and J assignments and clone size from that table. A total of approximately 88,000 clones appear in this sample, around 83% of them only once. The ten top clones hold roughly 2% of the sample.

The sample's time point, from its label and the paper: pretreatment peripheral blood. The cohort comprised fewer than 35 patients with locally advanced or metastatic urothelial carcinoma treated at Memorial Sloan Kettering on a trial protocol. Peripheral blood mononuclear cells were collected from each patient pretreatment and during treatment, giving between 1 and 8 total time points per patient. The Qiagen DNeasy Blood extraction kit was used to purify genomic DNA from total PBMCs and tumor samples. PBMCs were collected pretreatment and during treatment and were isolated and stored as previously described. The data belong to a study of PD-L1 blockade in urothelial cancer (dated by TCRdb to about 2017). As for the study more broadly: All patients started therapy around 2014 and received atezolizumab 1,200 mg intravenously every 3 weeks. About 85% of the 29 patients were identified as males with urothelial cancer of bladder origin, and a prior smoking history was reported by 18 of 29 patients. An ECOG performance status of 0 or 1 was recorded for the patients, and 0 to 3 prior chemotherapy regimens had been received by the patients. Blood samples were analyzed 3 weeks after the start of treatment (second dose) and 6 weeks after the start of treatment. A median of roughly 140,000 T cells and 83,000 or so unique TCRs was obtained from blood samples, and a median clonality of approximately 0.086 was observed. The study was an exploratory multi-omic analysis of somatic, immune and clinical correlates of response to PD-L1 blockade with atezolizumab in urothelial cancer. Pretreatment tumor samples, along with matched peripheral blood collected serially before and after atezolizumab treatment, underwent TCR sequencing. Durable clinical benefit was defined as a progression-free survival longer than 6 months, and TCR features were additionally tested against progression-free survival and overall survival. In the same patients, pretreatment tumors underwent whole exome sequencing and RNA sequencing in addition to TCR sequencing. Durable clinical benefit was achieved by nine patients but not by the remaining 20. Pretreatment blood TCR-seq was available for about 27 patients, at least one posttreatment blood collection was obtained for 24 patients, and tumor TCR-seq was available for 24 patients. The paper as a whole reports these results and caveats: Because of the small sample size (n of about 30) and the many exploratory analyses performed, the results are intended to be regarded as hypothesis-generating. A pretreatment peripheral blood TCR clonality below the median was linked to improved progression-free and overall survival. Among patients with durable benefit, tumor-associated TCR clones showed greater expansion in peripheral blood 3 weeks after treatment started (n = 22, p = 0.022).

The specimen comprised PBMCs, sampled around atezolizumab (anti-PD-L1) treatment. The rearrangement joined TRBV7-9 to TRBJ1-2; TRBD1 is a possible D gene, resting on 6 matching bases. The receptor comes from a man aged 60 to 69 with urothelial cancer. The CDR3 region reads CASSSGTHNYGYTF. The nucleotide sequence is given as TGTGCCAGCAGCTCCGGGACACATAACTATGGCTACACCTTC.